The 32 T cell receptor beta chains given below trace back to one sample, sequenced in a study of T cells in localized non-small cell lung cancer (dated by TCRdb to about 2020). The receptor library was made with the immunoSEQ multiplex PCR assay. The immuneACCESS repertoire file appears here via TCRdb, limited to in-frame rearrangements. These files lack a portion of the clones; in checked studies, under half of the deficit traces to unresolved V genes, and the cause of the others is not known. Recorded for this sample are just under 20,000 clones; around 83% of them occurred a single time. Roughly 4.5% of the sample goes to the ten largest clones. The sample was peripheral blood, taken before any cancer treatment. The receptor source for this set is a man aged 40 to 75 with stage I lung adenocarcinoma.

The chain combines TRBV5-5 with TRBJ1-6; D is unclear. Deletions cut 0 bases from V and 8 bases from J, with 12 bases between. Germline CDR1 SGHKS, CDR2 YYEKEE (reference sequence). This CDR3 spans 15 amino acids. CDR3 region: CASSLGPRRDSPLHF. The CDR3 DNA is TGTGCCAGCAGCTTGGGGCCCCGCCGGGATTCACCCCTCCACTTT.

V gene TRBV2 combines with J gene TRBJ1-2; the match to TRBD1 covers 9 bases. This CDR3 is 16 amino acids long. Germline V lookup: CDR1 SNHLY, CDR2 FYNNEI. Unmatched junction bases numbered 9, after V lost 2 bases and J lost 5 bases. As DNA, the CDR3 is TGTGCCAGCAGTGAATCCAGGACAGGGGCATCGTATGGCTACACCTTC. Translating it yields CASSESRTGASYGYTF.

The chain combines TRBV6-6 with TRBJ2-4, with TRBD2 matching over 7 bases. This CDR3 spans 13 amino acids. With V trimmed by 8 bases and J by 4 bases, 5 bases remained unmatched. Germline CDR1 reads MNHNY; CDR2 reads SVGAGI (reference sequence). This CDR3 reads CASWPGGKNIQYF. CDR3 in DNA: TGTGCCAGCTGGCCGGGAGGAAAAAACATTCAGTACTTC.

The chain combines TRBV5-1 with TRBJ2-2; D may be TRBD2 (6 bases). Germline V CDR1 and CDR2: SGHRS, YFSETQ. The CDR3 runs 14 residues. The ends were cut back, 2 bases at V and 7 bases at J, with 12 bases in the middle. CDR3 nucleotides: TGCGCCAGCAGCTTAGGAGGGCCCGACGGGGAGCTGTTTTTT. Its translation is CASSLGGPDGELFF. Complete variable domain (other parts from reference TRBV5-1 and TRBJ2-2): KAGVTQTPRYLIKTRGQQVTLSCSPISGHRSVSWYQQTPGQGLQFLFEYFSETQRNKGNFPGRFSGRQFSNSRSEMNVSTLELGDSALYLCASSLGGPDGELFFGEGSRLTVL.

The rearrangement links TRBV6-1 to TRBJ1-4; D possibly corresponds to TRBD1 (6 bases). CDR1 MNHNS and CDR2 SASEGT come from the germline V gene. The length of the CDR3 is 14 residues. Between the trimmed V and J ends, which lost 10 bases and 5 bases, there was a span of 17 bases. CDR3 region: CAIKFGGGNEKLFF. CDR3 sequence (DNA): TGTGCCATCAAATTCGGAGGGGGAAATGAAAAACTGTTTTTT.

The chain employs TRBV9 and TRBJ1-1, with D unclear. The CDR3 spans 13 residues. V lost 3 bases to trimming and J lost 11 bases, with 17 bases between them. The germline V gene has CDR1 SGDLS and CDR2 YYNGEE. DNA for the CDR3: TGTGCCAGCAGCGACGACCCCCCACGGGGTGCTTTCTTT. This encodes CASSDDPPRGAFF.

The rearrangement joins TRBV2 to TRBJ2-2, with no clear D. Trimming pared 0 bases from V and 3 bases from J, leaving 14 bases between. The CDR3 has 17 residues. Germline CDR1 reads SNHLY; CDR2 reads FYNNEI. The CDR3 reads CASSEAGLYQDTGELFF. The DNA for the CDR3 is TGTGCCAGCAGTGAAGCCGGGCTCTATCAGGACACCGGGGAGCTGTTTTTT. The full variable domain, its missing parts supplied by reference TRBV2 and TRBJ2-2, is EPEVTQTPSHQVTQMGQEVILRCVPISNHLYFYWYRQILGQKVEFLVSFYNNEISEKSEIFDDQFSVERPDGSNFTLKIRSTKLEDSAMYFCASSEAGLYQDTGELFFGEGSRLTVL.

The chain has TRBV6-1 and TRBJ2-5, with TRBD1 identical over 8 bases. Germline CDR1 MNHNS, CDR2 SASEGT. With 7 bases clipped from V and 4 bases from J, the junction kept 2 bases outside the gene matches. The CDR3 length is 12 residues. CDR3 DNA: TGTGCCAGCATTACAGGGGGAGAGACCCAGTACTTC. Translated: CASITGGETQYF.

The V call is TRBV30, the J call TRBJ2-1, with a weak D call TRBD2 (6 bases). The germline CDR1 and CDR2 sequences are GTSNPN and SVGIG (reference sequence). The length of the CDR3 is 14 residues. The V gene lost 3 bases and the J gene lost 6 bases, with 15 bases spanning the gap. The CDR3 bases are TGTGCCTGGAGGCCGTCAGGGAGGATCAATGAGCAGTTCTTC. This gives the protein CAWRPSGRINEQFF.

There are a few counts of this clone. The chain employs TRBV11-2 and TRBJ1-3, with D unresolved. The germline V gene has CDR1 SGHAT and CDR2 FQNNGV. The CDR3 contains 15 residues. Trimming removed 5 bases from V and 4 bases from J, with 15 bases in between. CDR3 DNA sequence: TGTGCCAGCAGCCCAACGGGGTCGGGGGGAAACACCATATATTTT. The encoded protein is CASSPTGSGGNTIYF.

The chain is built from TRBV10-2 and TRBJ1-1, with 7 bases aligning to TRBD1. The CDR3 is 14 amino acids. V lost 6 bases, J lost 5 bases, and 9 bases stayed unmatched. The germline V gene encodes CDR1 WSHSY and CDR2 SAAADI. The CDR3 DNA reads TGCGCCAGCAGCGAACCCAGGGGGAGGACTGAAGCTTTCTTT. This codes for CASSEPRGRTEAFF.

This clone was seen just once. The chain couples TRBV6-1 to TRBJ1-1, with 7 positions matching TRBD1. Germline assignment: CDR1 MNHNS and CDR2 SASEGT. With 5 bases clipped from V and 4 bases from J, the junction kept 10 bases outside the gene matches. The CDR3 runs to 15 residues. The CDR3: CASSPETGLGTEAFF. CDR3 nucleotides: TGTGCCAGCAGTCCTGAGACAGGGTTGGGCACTGAAGCTTTCTTT.

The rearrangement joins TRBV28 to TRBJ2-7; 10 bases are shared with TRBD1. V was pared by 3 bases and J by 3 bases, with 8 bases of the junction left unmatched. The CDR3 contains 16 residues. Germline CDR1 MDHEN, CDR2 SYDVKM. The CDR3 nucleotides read TGTGCCAGCAGTTTCCTTCCGGGACAGGGGTACTACGAGCAGTACTTC. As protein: CASSFLPGQGYYEQYF.

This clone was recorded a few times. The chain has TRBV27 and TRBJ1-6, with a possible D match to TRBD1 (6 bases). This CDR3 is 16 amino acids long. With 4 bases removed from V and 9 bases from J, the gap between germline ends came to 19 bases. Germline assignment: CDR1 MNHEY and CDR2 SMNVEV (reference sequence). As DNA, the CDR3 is TGTGCCAGCAGTTCCCAAACTACAGGGAGGAGTTCACCCCTCCACTTT. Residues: CASSSQTTGRSSPLHF.

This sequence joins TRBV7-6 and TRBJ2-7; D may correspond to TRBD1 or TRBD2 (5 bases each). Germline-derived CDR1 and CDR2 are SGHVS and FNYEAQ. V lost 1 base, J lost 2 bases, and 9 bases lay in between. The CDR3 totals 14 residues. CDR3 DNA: TGTGCCAGCAGCTTAGGGGACGTAGCCTACGAGCAGTACTTC. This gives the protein CASSLGDVAYEQYF. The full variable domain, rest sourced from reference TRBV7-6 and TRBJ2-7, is GAGVSQSPRYKVTKRGQDVALRCDPISGHVSLYWYRQALGQGPEFLTYFNYEAQQDKSGLPNDRFSAERPEGSISTLTIQRTEQRDSAMYRCASSLGDVAYEQYFGPGTRLTVT.

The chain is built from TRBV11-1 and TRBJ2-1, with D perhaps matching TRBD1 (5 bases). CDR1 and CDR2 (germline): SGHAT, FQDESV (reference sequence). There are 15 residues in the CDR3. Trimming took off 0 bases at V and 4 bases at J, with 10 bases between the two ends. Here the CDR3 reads CASSLAPTAYNEQFF. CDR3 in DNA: TGTGCCAGCAGCTTAGCTCCGACAGCGTACAATGAGCAGTTCTTC.

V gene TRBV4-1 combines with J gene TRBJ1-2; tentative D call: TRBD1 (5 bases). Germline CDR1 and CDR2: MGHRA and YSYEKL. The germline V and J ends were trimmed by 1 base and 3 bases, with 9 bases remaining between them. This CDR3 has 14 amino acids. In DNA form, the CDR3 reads TGCGCCAGCAGCCAAGCCCGGGGGTACTATGGCTACACCTTC. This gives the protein CASSQARGYYGYTF.

The CDR3 DNA follows: TGTGCCAGCAGCTTTCGGCACGATAGGCCCGGAACTTTCTTT. Protein sequence: CASSFRHDRPGTFF. V usage is TRBV7-2 and J usage is TRBJ1-1, with D unclear. The CDR3 totals 14 residues. Trimming took off 3 bases at V and 12 bases at J, with 20 bases between the two ends. Looked up from germline, CDR1 is SGHTA and CDR2 is FQGNSA.

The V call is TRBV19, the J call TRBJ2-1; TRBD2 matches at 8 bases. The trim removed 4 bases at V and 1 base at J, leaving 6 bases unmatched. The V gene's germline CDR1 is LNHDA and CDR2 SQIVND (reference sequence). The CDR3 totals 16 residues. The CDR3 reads CASSRFSGMSYNEQFF. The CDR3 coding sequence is TGTGCCAGTAGTAGATTTAGCGGGATGTCCTACAATGAGCAGTTCTTC.

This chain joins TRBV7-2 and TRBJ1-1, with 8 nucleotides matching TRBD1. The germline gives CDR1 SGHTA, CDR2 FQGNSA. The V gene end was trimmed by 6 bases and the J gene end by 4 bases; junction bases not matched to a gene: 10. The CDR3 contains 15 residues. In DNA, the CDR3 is TGTGCCAGCAGACCTGACAGGGGTGTGTCCACTGAAGCTTTCTTT. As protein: CASRPDRGVSTEAFF.

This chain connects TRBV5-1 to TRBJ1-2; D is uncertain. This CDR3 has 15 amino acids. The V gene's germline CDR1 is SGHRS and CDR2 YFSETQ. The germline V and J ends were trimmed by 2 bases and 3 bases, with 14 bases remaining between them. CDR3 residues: CASSLGHRDDYGYTF. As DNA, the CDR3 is TGCGCCAGCAGCTTAGGCCATAGAGACGACTATGGCTACACCTTC.

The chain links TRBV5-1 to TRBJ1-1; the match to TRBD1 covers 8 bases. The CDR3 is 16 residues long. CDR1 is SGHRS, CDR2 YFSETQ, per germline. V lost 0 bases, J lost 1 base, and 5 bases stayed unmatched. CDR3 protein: CASSLVGQASNTEAFF. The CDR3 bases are TGCGCCAGCAGCTTGGTGGGACAGGCCTCGAACACTGAAGCTTTCTTT. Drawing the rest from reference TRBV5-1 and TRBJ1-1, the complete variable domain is KAGVTQTPRYLIKTRGQQVTLSCSPISGHRSVSWYQQTPGQGLQFLFEYFSETQRNKGNFPGRFSGRQFSNSRSEMNVSTLELGDSALYLCASSLVGQASNTEAFFGQGTRLTVV.

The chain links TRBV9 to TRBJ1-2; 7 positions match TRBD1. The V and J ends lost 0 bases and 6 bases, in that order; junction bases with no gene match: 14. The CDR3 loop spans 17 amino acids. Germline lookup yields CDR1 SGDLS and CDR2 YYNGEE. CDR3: CASSVGRGRHILDGYTF. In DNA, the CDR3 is TGTGCCAGCAGCGTAGGTAGGGGGCGACACATCTTGGATGGCTACACCTTC. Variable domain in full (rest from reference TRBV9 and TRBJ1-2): DSGVTQTPKHLITATGQRVTLRCSPRSGDLSVYWYQQSLDQGLQFLIQYYNGEERAKGNILERFSAQQFPDLHSELNLSSLELGDSALYFCASSVGRGRHILDGYTFGSGTRLTVV.

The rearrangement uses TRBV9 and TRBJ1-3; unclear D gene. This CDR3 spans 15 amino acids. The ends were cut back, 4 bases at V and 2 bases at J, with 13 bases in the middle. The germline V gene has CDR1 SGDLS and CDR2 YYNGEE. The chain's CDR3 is CASSSLDQPGNTIYF. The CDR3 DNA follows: TGTGCCAGCAGCTCATTAGACCAGCCTGGAAACACCATATATTTT.

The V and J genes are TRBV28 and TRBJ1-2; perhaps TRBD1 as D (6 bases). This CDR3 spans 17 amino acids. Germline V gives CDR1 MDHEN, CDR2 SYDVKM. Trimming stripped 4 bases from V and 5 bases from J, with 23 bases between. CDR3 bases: TGTGCCAGCAGTTCCCAGCTCGAGGGGCAGGGGCCTTATGGCTACACCTTC. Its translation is CASSSQLEGQGPYGYTF.

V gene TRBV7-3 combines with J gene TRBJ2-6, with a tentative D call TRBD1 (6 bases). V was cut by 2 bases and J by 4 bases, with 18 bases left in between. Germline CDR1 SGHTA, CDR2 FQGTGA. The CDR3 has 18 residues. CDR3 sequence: CASSLFGQWGGGANVLTF. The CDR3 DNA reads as TGTGCCAGCAGCTTATTCGGACAGTGGGGTGGCGGGGCCAACGTCCTGACTTTC. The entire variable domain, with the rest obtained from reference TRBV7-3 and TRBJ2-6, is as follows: GAGVSQTPSNKVTEKGKYVELRCDPISGHTALYWYRQSLGQGPEFLIYFQGTGAADDSGLPNDRFFAVRPEGSVSTLKIQRTERGDSAVYLCASSLFGQWGGGANVLTFGAGSRLTVL.

The CDR3 loop is CASSFGVSYEQYF. In DNA, the CDR3 is TGTGCCAGCAGCTTCGGCGTTAGCTACGAGCAGTACTTC. The chain uses TRBV5-6 and TRBJ2-7; D not certain. This CDR3 has 13 residues. The germline V gene encodes CDR1 SGHDT and CDR2 YYEEEE. V was shortened by 2 bases and J by 3 bases, with 9 bases between the two germline ends.

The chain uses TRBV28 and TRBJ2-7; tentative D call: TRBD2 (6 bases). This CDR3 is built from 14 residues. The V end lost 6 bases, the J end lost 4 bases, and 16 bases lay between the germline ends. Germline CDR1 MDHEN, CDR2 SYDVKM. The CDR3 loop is CASREGRLLYEQYF. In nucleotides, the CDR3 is TGTGCCAGCAGGGAGGGACGGTTATTATACGAGCAGTACTTC.

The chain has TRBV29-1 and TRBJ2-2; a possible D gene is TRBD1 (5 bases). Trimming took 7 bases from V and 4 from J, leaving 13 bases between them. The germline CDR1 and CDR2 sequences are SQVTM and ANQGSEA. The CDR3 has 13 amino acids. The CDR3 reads CSASYTGTGELFF. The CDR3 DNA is TGCAGCGCATCTTATACAGGCACCGGGGAGCTGTTTTTT.

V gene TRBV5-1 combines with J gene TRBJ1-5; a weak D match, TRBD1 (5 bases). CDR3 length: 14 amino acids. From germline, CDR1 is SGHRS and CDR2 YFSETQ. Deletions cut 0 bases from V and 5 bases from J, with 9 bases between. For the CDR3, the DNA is TGCGCCAGCAGCTTGGGGCAGGGTGATCAGCCCCAGCATTTT. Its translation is CASSLGQGDQPQHF. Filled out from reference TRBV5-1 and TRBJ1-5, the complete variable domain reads KAGVTQTPRYLIKTRGQQVTLSCSPISGHRSVSWYQQTPGQGLQFLFEYFSETQRNKGNFPGRFSGRQFSNSRSEMNVSTLELGDSALYLCASSLGQGDQPQHFGDGTRLSIL.

The CDR3 is CASSQLSGPRGYEQYF. CDR3 coding DNA: TGTGCCAGCAGTCAGCTCTCCGGCCCAAGGGGTTACGAGCAGTACTTC. The chain has TRBV28 and TRBJ2-7; D is perhaps TRBD1 (5 bases). The CDR3 totals 16 residues. From germline, CDR1 is MDHEN and CDR2 SYDVKM. Trimming removed 5 bases from V and 4 bases from J, with 21 bases in between.

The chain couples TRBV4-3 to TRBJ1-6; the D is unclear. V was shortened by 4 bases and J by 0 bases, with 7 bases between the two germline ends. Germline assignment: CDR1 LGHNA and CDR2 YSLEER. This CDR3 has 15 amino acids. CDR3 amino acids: CASSRDSSYNSPLHF. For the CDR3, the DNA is TGCGCCAGCAGCCGGGATAGCTCCTATAATTCACCCCTCCACTTT.